The clone carrying this T cell receptor (beta chain) has only one observation. Original handling: Researchers report that nucleated cell counts were estimated from reference gene primer amplification. Profiling relied on immunoSEQ multiplex PCR, and the TCRdb table lists in-frame clones only, not all of them. V, J and clone size are those of that table, while D and trimming were read from the DNA. This sample has 150,000 or so clones; 85% occur once, and the top ten carry approximately 3.3%. This sample stems from a study of blood T cell repertoires in COVID-19. The CDR3 is 12 amino acids. V dropped 7 bases and J dropped 5 bases, with 12 bases sitting between them. Germline V gene sequence: CDR1 SNHLY, CDR2 FYNNEI.

Sequences were obtained from peripheral blood. This TCR came from a human donor with acute or convalescent COVID-19. The donor label of this sample is uncertain. This chain joins TRBV2 and TRBJ2-7, with D maybe TRBD1 (5 bases). The CDR3 protein is CASKVTGHEQYF. CDR3 DNA: TGTGCCAGCAAAGTAACAGGCCACGAGCAGTACTTC.